This record concerns one T cell receptor (beta chain) sequence. This clone was detected once. There is no known antigen for this receptor. No much larger clonotype is one base removed from it; base qualities were not supplied. The data were taken from a study of blood T cell repertoires in COVID-19 (dated by TCRdb to 2020 to 2021). With regard to the full study: Collaborator samples came from the United States, Italy and Spain and covered acute and convalescent phases of COVID-19. The prospective study material was composed of cDNA or gDNA derived from T cells, B-cell-depleted T cells, or PBMCs. The dataset comprised deeply sampled blood TCRbeta repertoires from subjects exposed to, actively infected with, or recovered from COVID-19. The repertoires were made available in a free public database intended to serve as a resource for research on the immune response to SARS-CoV-2. Samples came from the ongoing ImmuneRACE study (first 160 participants) plus 1,254 subjects from 6 global collaborators. Nearly every sample came with metadata listing a de-identified subject ID, COVID-19 status, age in years and sex. Where available, HLA class I and class II types were taken from metadata supplied by the sample provider and were not determined by assay-based typing.

TCRbeta CDR3 regions were amplified from genomic DNA using the immunoSEQ Assay, a bias-controlled multiplex PCR. Regarding the original processing steps: The number of nucleated cells in each sample was estimated from the amplification of reference gene primers within the assay. Sequence reads were collapsed and filtered to measure the absolute abundance of every unique TCRbeta CDR3 rearrangement. For each sample, productive Simpson clonality was calculated as the square root of Simpson's diversity index across productive rearrangements. TCRdb carries this immuneACCESS record with in-frame sequences only. Its versions omit some clonotypes, under half of them owing to an unresolved V gene in the studies checked, with the rest unexplained. V, J and clone size were drawn from that table, and D and trimming were deduced from the DNA. Here the sample has approximately 70,000 clones; just over 85% occur a single time. The ten biggest clones cover around 9.9% of the sample.

Study-level results and caveats: The amount of clinical and demographic metadata varied by source and participant and was provided uncurated.

Whole blood was collected in K2EDTA tubes by collaborating institutions according to the institutions' own protocols. For TCRbeta analysis, collaborators shipped samples in one of three forms: frozen whole blood, isolated PBMCs, or DNA extracted from either of those sample types. From a lookup of the germline V gene, CDR1 and CDR2 are SGHAT and FQNNGV. Between the V and J ends, shortened by 3 bases and 1 base respectively, the junction contains 15 bases. Including cysteine and phenylalanine, the CDR3 has 16 amino acids. Only the CDR3 region is kept as DNA, spanning 48 bases read in frame from base 1.

The chain is assembled from TRBV11-2 and TRBJ1-1; the D gene is unclear. Sequencing input: peripheral blood. This TCR came from a man aged 70 or older with active or convalescent COVID-19. The nucleotide sequence is given as TGTGCCAGCAGCTTCCTCGGGTGGGGAGAGAACACTGAAGCTTTCTTT. It specifies CASSFLGWGENTEAFF.